Listed here is a single T cell receptor beta chain. Antigen unknown. Total RNA amounting to 3,000 to 4,500 ng went into each TCR library. TCRdb reprocessed the 5' RACE reads and reports one entry per CDR3 protein, with no DNA. This table holds 440,000 or so distinct CDR3 sequences. Investigators extracted total RNA from whole blood and did not sort T cells. This specimen belongs to a study of monozygotic twins with inflammatory bowel disease. This CDR3 region has 16 residues. Per germline, CDR1 LNHNV and CDR2 YYDKDF (reference sequence). Findings and limits, study-wide: A single strong clonotype or signal linked to IBD was not supported.

The clonotype was recovered from a human donor with ulcerative colitis or Crohn's disease, or a healthy co-twin of an affected twin (not recorded which). The gene calls are TRBV15 and TRBJ1-2; the D call of TRBD1 rests on TCRdb alone, since no DNA is present to check it. Sequenced input: blood. The CDR3 protein is CATSRDPRGLENGYTF.